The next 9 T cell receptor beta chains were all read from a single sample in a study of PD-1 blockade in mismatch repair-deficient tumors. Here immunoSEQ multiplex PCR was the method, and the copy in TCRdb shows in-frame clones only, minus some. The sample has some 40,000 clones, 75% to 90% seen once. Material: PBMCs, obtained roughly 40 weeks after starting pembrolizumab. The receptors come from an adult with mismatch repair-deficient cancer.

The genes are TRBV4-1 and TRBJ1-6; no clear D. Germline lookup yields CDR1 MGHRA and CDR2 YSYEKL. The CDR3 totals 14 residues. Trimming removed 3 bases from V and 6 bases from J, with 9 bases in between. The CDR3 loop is CASSHLRGNSPLHF. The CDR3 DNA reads TGCGCCAGCAGCCACTTAAGAGGTAATTCACCCCTCCACTTT.

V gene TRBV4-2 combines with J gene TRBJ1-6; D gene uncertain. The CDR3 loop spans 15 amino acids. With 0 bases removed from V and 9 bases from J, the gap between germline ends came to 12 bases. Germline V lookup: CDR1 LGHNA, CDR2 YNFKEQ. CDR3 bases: TGTGCCAGCAGCCAAGAGGAGGGCTTTGGTTCACCCCTCCACTTT. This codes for CASSQEEGFGSPLHF.

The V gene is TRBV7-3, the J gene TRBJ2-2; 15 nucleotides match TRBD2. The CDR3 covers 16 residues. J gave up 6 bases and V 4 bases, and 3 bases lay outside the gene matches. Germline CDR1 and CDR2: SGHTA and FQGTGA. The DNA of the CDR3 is TGTGCCAGCAGCTCGGGACTAGCGGGAGGTGCCGGGGAGCTGTTTTTT. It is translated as CASSSGLAGGAGELFF.

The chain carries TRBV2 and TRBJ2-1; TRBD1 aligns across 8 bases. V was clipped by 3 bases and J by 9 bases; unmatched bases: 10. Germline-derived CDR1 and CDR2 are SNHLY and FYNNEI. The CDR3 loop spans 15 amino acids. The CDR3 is CASSELQGARGEQFF. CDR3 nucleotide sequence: TGTGCCAGCAGTGAGCTTCAGGGGGCAAGGGGTGAGCAGTTCTTC.

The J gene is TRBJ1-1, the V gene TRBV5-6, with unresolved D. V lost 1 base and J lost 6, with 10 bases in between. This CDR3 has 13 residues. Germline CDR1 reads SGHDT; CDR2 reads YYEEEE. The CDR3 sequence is CASSLQISAEAFF. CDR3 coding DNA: TGTGCCAGCAGCTTGCAGATTAGCGCTGAAGCTTTCTTT.

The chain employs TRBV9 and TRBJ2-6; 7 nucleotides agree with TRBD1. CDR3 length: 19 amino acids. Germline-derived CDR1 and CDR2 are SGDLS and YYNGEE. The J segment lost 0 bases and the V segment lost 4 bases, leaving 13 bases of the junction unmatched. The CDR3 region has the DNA TGTGCCAGCAGCACACCACCCGGGACAGCAGTCTCTGGGGCCAACGTCCTGACTTTC. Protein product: CASSTPPGTAVSGANVLTF.

CDR3 in amino acids: CASSISAGLDSPLHF. CDR3 DNA: TGTGCCAGTAGTATCTCAGCAGGGCTGGATTCACCCCTCCACTTT. The J gene is TRBJ1-6, the V gene TRBV19; tentative D call: TRBD1 (5 bases). Germline values: CDR1 LNHDA, CDR2 SQIVND (reference sequence). The CDR3 runs to 15 residues. Trimming removed 3 bases from V and 8 bases from J, with 14 bases in between. Looking up the rest from reference TRBV19 and TRBJ1-6 gives the full variable domain: DGGITQSPKYLFRKEGQNVTLSCEQNLNHDAMYWYRQDPGQGLRLIYYSQIVNDFQKGDIAEGYSVSREKKESFPLTVTSAQKNPTAFYLCASSISAGLDSPLHFGNGTRLTVT.

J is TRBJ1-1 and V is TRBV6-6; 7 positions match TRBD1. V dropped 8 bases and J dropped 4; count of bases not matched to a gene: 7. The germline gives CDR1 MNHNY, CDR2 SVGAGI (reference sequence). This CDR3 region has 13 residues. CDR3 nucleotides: TGTGCCAGCTCCGGACAGGATCCCACTGAAGCTTTCTTT. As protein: CASSGQDPTEAFF.

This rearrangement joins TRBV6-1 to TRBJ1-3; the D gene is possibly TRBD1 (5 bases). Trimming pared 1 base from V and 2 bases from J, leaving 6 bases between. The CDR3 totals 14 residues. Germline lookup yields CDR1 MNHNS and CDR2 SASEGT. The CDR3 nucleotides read TGTGCCAGCAGTGAAGGCAGGGCTGGAAACACCATATATTTT. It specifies CASSEGRAGNTIYF.